The 23 T cell receptor beta chains given below trace back to one sample, sequenced in a study of blood T cell repertoires in COVID-19. Assay used: immunoSEQ multiplex PCR; TCRdb lists only in-frame clones, some missing. The sample consists of tens of thousands of clones, 85% to 90% of them appearing once. Sequenced: peripheral blood. The receptor source for this set is a human donor in a cohort sampled during active COVID-19.

The chain has TRBV7-2 and TRBJ2-7; 7 nucleotides align to TRBD1. CDR3 length equals 15 residues. V shed 5 bases and J 0 bases; nucleotides not matched to a gene: 7. Per the germline V gene, CDR1 is SGHTA and CDR2 is FQGNSA. The CDR3 protein is CASSTTGTVSYEQYF. For the CDR3, the DNA is TGTGCCAGCAGCACAACCGGGACAGTCTCCTACGAGCAGTACTTC.

This chain uses TRBV30 with TRBJ2-5, with a tentative D call TRBD1 (5 bases). CDR3 length: 13 amino acids. V was shortened by 5 bases and J by 0 bases, with 10 bases between the two germline ends. Germline V gene data show CDR1 as GTSNPN and CDR2 as SVGIG (reference sequence). In DNA form, the CDR3 reads TGTGCCTGGTGGACATGGGACCAAGAGACCCAGTACTTC. This encodes CAWWTWDQETQYF.

The chain recombines TRBV5-1 with TRBJ1-2, with 8 bases fitting TRBD1. J lost 1 base, V lost 0 bases, and 5 bases had no gene match. This CDR3 comprises 16 residues. Germline V gives CDR1 SGHRS, CDR2 YFSETQ. The CDR3 sequence: CASSLAPGQVNYGYTF. Here the CDR3 DNA reads TGCGCCAGCAGCTTGGCTCCGGGACAGGTTAACTATGGCTACACCTTC.

The CDR3 nucleotides read TGTGCCAGCAGCTTGGCTGGGGGCCGTGAGCAGTACTTC. Amino acids: CASSLAGGREQYF. The chain joins TRBV5-6 to TRBJ2-7, with D tentatively TRBD1 (6 bases). With 0 bases removed from V and 7 bases from J, the gap between germline ends came to 11 bases. The CDR3 has 13 residues. CDR1 and CDR2 from the germline V gene are SGHDT and YYEEEE.

The rearrangement links TRBV7-2 to TRBJ2-5, with a tentative D call TRBD1 (6 bases). The CDR3 has 16 residues. V was cut by 2 bases and J by 2 bases, with 15 bases left in between. Germline V gene data show CDR1 as SGHTA and CDR2 as FQGNSA. The CDR3 loop is CASSLRLQGGQETQYF. The CDR3 nucleotides are TGTGCCAGCAGCTTACGCCTACAGGGCGGGCAAGAGACCCAGTACTTC.

V and J are TRBV6-5 and TRBJ2-7; 9 nucleotides align to TRBD1. Germline V gene lookup returns CDR1 MNHEY and CDR2 SVGAGI. Germline trimming cut 2 bases from V and 4 bases from J; bases unmatched to any gene: 6. This CDR3 spans 15 amino acids. For the CDR3, the DNA is TGTGCCAGCAGTTACCGCGGACAGGGGACATACGAGCAGTACTTC. Its protein product is CASSYRGQGTYEQYF.

The chain is built from TRBV7-2 and TRBJ1-5, with D tentatively TRBD1 (5 bases). Germline loops: CDR1 SGHTA, CDR2 FQGNSA. Between the trimmed V and J ends, which lost 0 bases and 5 bases, there was a span of 14 bases. This CDR3 is 16 amino acids long. This CDR3 reads CASSLAWRGGDQPQHF. The CDR3 DNA follows: TGTGCCAGCAGCTTAGCGTGGCGGGGGGGAGATCAGCCCCAGCATTTT.

The V and J genes are TRBV6-2 or TRBV6-3 and TRBJ1-1, with D maybe TRBD1 (6 bases). In germline, CDR1 is MNHEY, CDR2 SVGEGT. Trimming cost V 5 bases and J 2 bases, with 12 bases left between them. CDR3 length: 14 amino acids. Here the CDR3 reads CASSMTGTNTEAFF. The CDR3 nucleotides read TGTGCCAGCAGTATGACAGGCACTAACACTGAAGCTTTCTTT.

This clone was seen once. This chain links TRBV19 with TRBJ1-2; 9 bases fit TRBD1. Germline-derived CDR1 and CDR2 are LNHDA and SQIVND (reference sequence). Losses at the gene ends were 5 bases for V and 2 bases for J; bases not matched to a gene: 6. The CDR3 length is 15 residues. The DNA for the CDR3 is TGTGCCAGTAGTTCAGTACAGGGGGCCAACTATGGCTACACCTTC. Protein: CASSSVQGANYGYTF.

V is TRBV3-1 (or the pseudogene TRBV3-2) and J is TRBJ1-2; possibly TRBD1 for D (5 bases). V gave up 1 base and J gave up 3 bases, with 18 bases separating them. The CDR3 consists of 17 residues. The germline V gene encodes CDR1 LGHDT and CDR2 YNNKEL (reference sequence). CDR3 nucleotide sequence: TGTGCCAGCAGCCAAGGGGGCGGTCAAGGATTACACTATGGCTACACCTTC. Protein product: CASSQGGGQGLHYGYTF.

This clone occurred a few times. The chain is built from TRBV6-6 and TRBJ1-1, with TRBD1 identical over 7 bases. Germline V gives CDR1 MNHNY, CDR2 SVGAGI (reference sequence). The CDR3 is 15 amino acids. V shed 2 bases and J 1 base; nucleotides not matched to a gene: 4. The CDR3 sequence: CASSYETGRNTEAFF. CDR3 bases: TGTGCCAGCAGTTACGAGACAGGGCGGAACACTGAAGCTTTCTTT.

The CDR3 spells CASLGFSGNTIYF. The CDR3 coding sequence is TGTGCCAGCCTAGGATTCTCTGGAAACACCATATATTTT. This sequence joins TRBV6-5 and TRBJ1-3; D not resolved. V was shortened by 8 bases and J by 0 bases, with 8 bases between the two germline ends. The CDR3 totals 13 residues. Germline V lookup: CDR1 MNHEY, CDR2 SVGAGI.

The chain joins TRBV6-1 to TRBJ1-1, with unresolved D. The CDR3 has 11 amino acids. V lost 2 bases and J lost 5, with 3 bases in between. Germline V lookup: CDR1 MNHNS, CDR2 SASEGT. CDR3 region: CASSERTEAFF. The CDR3 nucleotides read TGTGCCAGCAGTGAACGGACTGAAGCTTTCTTT.

CDR3: CAWSWAGSNYGYTF. The CDR3 DNA reads TGTGCCTGGAGTTGGGCAGGGTCCAACTATGGCTACACCTTC. The V call is TRBV30, the J call TRBJ1-2; a weak D match, TRBD1 (5 bases). This CDR3 has 14 residues. CDR1 and CDR2 (germline): GTSNPN, SVGIG (reference sequence). Trimming stripped 2 bases from V and 2 bases from J, with 12 bases between.

This clone was counted once. This chain links TRBV19 with TRBJ1-1; 7 nucleotides agree with TRBD1. In germline, CDR1 is LNHDA, CDR2 SQIVND (reference sequence). V was pared by 6 bases and J by 0 bases, with 7 bases of the junction left unmatched. The CDR3 covers 15 residues. The CDR3 DNA sequence: TGTGCCAGTAGACTAAGACAGGGATTGAACACTGAAGCTTTCTTT. Residues: CASRLRQGLNTEAFF.

This clone has a single count. The chain joins TRBV24-1 to TRBJ2-5; TRBD2 matches 11 bases. The CDR3 runs 16 residues. V gave up 2 bases and J gave up 3 bases; unmatched junction bases: 4. The germline CDR1 and CDR2 sequences are KGHDR and SFDVKD. The CDR3 coding sequence is TGTGCCACCAGTGATTGGGGACTAGCGGAAAAAGAGACCCAGTACTTC. The encoded protein is CATSDWGLAEKETQYF.

The gene calls are TRBV30 and TRBJ2-7; D perhaps matches TRBD2 (5 bases). This CDR3 spans 12 amino acids. V was shortened by 1 base and J by 4 bases, with 8 bases between the two germline ends. Per the germline V gene, CDR1 is GTSNPN and CDR2 is SVGIG (reference sequence). This chain's CDR3 is CAWSGTRYEQYF. The CDR3 coding sequence is TGTGCCTGGAGTGGCACTAGATACGAGCAGTACTTC. The complete variable domain, with remaining parts taken from reference TRBV30 and TRBJ2-7, reads SQTIHQWPATLVQPVGSPLSLECTVEGTSNPNLYWYRQAAGRGLQLLFYSVGIGQISSEVPQNLSASRPQDRQFILSSKKLLLSDSGFYLCAWSGTRYEQYFGPGTRLTVT.

This chain connects TRBV11-3 to TRBJ2-7, with 11 bases aligning to TRBD1. The germline V gene encodes CDR1 SGHNT and CDR2 YENEEA. The junction had 0 bases not matched to a gene; V was cut back by 5 bases and J by 6 bases. CDR3 length: 12 amino acids. CDR3 sequence reads: CASSGTGGEQYF. The CDR3 DNA reads TGTGCCAGCAGCGGGACAGGGGGCGAGCAGTACTTC.

J is TRBJ2-7 and V is TRBV6-2 or TRBV6-3; 8 positions match TRBD1. The CDR3 loop spans 15 amino acids. In germline, CDR1 is MNHEY, CDR2 SVGEGT. Unmatched junction bases numbered 8, after V lost 5 bases and J lost 2 bases. In nucleotides, the CDR3 is TGTGCCAGCAGTGGCAGCAGGGGGCGCGCCTACGAGCAGTACTTC. This translates into CASSGSRGRAYEQYF.

The J gene is TRBJ2-7, the V gene TRBV27; 8 bases map to TRBD2. Germline V gives CDR1 MNHEY, CDR2 SMNVEV (reference sequence). The V segment lost 5 bases and the J segment 1 base; nucleotides outside the gene matches: 7. This CDR3 region has 15 residues. In DNA, the CDR3 is TGTGCCAGCAGTGAGGGACTAGGTCGGTCCTACGAGCAGTACTTC. Translated: CASSEGLGRSYEQYF.

The chain links TRBV7-9 to TRBJ2-3; TRBD1 is a possible D gene (5 bases). V was shortened by 3 bases and J by 1 base, with 8 bases between the two germline ends. Germline assignment: CDR1 SEHNR and CDR2 FQNEAQ (reference sequence). The CDR3 has 14 residues. The CDR3 region is CASSFSRGTDTQYF. The CDR3, as DNA: TGTGCCAGCAGCTTCTCCAGGGGCACAGATACGCAGTATTTT.

The chain combines TRBV7-9 with TRBJ1-2; D possibly corresponds to TRBD1 (5 bases). Germline V gene sequence: CDR1 SEHNR, CDR2 FQNEAQ (reference sequence). The CDR3 is made up of 13 amino acids. The V gene lost 3 bases and the J gene lost 6 bases, with 11 bases spanning the gap. The CDR3 DNA follows: TGTGCCAGCAGCTTGAGTCGACAGCATGGCTACACCTTC. This sequence encodes CASSLSRQHGYTF.

This chain uses TRBV7-2 with TRBJ2-7; 8 positions agree with TRBD1. Germline V gene lookup returns CDR1 SGHTA and CDR2 FQGNSA. The V gene end was trimmed by 3 bases and the J gene end by 4 bases; junction bases not matched to a gene: 5. The CDR3 has 14 amino acids. The CDR3 sequence is CASSFGQGGYEQYF. The DNA for the CDR3 is TGTGCCAGCAGCTTCGGACAGGGTGGTTACGAGCAGTACTTC.